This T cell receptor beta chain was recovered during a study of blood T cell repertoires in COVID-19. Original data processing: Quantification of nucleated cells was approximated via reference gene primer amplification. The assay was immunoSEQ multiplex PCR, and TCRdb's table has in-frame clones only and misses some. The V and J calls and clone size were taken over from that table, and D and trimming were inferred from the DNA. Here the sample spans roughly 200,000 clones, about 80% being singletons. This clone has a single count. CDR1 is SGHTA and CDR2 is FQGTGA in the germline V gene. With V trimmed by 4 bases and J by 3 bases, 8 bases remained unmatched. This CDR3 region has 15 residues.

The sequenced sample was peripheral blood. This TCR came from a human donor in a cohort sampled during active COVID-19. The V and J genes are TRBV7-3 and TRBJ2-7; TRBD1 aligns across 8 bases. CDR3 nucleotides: TGTGCCAGCAGCTCCGTCCTAGACAGGGGCTACGAGCAGTACTTC. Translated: CASSSVLDRGYEQYF. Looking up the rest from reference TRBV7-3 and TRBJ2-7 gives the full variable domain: GAGVSQTPSNKVTEKGKYVELRCDPISGHTALYWYRQSLGQGPEFLIYFQGTGAADDSGLPNDRFFAVRPEGSVSTLKIQRTERGDSAVYLCASSSVLDRGYEQYFGPGTRLTVT.